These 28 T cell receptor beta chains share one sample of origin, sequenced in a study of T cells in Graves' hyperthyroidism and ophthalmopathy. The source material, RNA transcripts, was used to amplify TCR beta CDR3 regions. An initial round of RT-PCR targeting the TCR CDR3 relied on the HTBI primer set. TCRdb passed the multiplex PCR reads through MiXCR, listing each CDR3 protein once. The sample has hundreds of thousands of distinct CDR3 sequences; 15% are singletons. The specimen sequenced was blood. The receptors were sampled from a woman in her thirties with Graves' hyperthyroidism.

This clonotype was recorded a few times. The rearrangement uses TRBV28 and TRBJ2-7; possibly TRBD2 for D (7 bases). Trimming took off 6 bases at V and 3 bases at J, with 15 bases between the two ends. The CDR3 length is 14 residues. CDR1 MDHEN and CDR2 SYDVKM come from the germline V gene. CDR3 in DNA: TGTGCCAGCAGGGGGGGGACATTAAACTACGAGCAGTACTTC. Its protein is CASRGGTLNYEQYF. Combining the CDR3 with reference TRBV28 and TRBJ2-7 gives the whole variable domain DVKVTQSSRYLVKRTGEKVFLECVQDMDHENMFWYRQDPGLGLRLIYFSYDVKMKEKGDIPEGYSVSREKKERFSLILESASTNQTSMYLCASRGGTLNYEQYFGPGTRLTVT.

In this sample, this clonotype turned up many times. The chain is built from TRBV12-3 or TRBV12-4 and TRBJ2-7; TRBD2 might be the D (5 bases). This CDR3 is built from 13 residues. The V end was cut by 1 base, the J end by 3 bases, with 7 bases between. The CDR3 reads CASSLGLIYEQYF. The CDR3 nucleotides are TGTGCCAGCAGTTTAGGACTAATCTACGAGCAGTACTTC.

CDR3 amino acids: CASEGRDQETQYF. The CDR3 nucleotides read TGTGCCTCTGAAGGCAGGGACCAAGAGACCCAGTACTTC. The gene calls are TRBV24-1 and TRBJ2-5, with a weak D call TRBD1 (5 bases). This CDR3 has 13 amino acids. CDR1 is KGHDR, CDR2 SFDVKD, per germline. Between the trimmed V and J ends, which lost 12 bases and 0 bases, there was a span of 13 bases.

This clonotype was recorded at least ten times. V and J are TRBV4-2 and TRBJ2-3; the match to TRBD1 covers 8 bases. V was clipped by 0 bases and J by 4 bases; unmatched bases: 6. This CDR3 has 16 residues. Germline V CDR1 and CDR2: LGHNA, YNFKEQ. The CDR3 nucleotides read TGTGCCAGCAGCCAAGATCTAGCACAGGGGGCAGATACGCAGTATTTT. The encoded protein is CASSQDLAQGADTQYF.

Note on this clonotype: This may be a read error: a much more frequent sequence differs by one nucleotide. The CDR3 spells CVSSHSGLSYEQYF. The CDR3 DNA reads as TGTGTCAGCAGCCACTCGGGCCTGAGCTACGAGCAGTACTTC. The chain employs TRBV3-1 and TRBJ2-7, with D uncertain. Germline V gene data show CDR1 as LGHDT and CDR2 as YNNKEL (reference sequence). The CDR3 runs 14 residues.

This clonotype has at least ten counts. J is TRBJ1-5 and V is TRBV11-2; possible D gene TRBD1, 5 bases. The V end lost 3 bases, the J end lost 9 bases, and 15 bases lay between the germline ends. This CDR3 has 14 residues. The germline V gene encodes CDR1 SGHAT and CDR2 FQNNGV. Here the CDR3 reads CASSLDRGLGPQHF. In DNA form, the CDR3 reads TGTGCCAGCAGCTTGGATAGGGGTCTGGGGCCCCAGCATTTT.

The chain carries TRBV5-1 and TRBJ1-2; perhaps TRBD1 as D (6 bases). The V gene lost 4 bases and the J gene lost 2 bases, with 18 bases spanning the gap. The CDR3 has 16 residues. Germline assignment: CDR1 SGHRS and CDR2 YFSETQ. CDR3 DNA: TGCGCCAGCAGCCTGCGACAGGCGGCGAGAAACTATGGCTACACCTTC. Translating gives CASSLRQAARNYGYTF. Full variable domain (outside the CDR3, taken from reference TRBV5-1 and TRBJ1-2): KAGVTQTPRYLIKTRGQQVTLSCSPISGHRSVSWYQQTPGQGLQFLFEYFSETQRNKGNFPGRFSGRQFSNSRSEMNVSTLELGDSALYLCASSLRQAARNYGYTFGSGTRLTVV.

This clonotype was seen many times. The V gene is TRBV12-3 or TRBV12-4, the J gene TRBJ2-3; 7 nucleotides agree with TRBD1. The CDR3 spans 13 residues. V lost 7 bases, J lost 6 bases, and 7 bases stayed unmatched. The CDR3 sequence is CASTLGGLDTQYF. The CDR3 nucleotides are TGTGCCAGCACCTTAGGGGGCTTGGATACGCAGTATTTT.

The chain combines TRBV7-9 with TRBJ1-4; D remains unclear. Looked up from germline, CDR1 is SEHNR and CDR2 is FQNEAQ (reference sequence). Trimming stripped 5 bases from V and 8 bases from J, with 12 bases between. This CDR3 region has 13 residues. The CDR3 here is CASSLEMQEKLFF. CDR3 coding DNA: TGTGCCAGCAGCCTGGAGATGCAGGAAAAACTGTTTTTT.

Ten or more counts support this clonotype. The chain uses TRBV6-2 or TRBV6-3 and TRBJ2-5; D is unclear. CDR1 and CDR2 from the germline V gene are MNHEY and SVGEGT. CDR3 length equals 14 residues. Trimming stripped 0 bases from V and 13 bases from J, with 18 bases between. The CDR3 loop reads CASSYSSEGSIMYF. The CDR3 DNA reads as TGTGCCAGCAGTTACTCTTCGGAAGGGTCAATAATGTACTTC.

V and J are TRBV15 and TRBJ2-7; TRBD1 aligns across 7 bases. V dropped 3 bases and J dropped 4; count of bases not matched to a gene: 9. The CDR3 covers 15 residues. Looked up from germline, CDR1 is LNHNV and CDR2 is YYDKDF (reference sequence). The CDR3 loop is CATSRRPGQLYEQYF. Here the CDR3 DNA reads TGTGCCACCAGCAGGCGACCGGGACAGCTTTACGAGCAGTACTTC.

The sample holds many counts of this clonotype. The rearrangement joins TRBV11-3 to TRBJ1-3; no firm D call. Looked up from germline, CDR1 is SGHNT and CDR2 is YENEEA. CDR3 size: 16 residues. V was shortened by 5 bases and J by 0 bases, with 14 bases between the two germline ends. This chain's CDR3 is CASSLTRANSGNTIYF. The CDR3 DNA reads TGTGCCAGCAGCCTGACAAGGGCCAACTCTGGAAACACCATATATTTT.

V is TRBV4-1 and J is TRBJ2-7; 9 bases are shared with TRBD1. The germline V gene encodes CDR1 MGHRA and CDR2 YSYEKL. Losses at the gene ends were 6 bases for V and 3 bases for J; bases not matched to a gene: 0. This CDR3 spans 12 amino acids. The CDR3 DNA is TGCGCCAGCAGGGACAGGGGCTACGAGCAGTACTTC. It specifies CASRDRGYEQYF.

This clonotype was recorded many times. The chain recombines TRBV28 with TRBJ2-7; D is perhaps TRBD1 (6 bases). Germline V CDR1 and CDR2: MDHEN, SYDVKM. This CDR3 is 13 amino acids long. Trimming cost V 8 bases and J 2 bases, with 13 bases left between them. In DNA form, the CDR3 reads TGTGCCAGCTTCGGGACACCCACCTACGAGCAGTACTTC. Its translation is CASFGTPTYEQYF.

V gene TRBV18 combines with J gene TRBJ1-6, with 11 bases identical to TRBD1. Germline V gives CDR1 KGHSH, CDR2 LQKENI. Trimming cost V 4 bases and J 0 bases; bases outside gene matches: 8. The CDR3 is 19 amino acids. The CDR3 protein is CASSRSGTGGSSYNSPLHF. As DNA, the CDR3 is TGTGCCAGCTCACGATCCGGGACAGGGGGAAGCTCCTATAATTCACCCCTCCACTTT.

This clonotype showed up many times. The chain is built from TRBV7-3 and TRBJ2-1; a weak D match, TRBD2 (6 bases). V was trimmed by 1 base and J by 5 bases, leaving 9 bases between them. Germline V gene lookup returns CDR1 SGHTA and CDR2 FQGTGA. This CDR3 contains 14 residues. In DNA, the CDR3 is TGTGCCAGCAGCTTAAGCGGGGTGGACAATGAGCAGTTCTTC. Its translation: CASSLSGVDNEQFF.

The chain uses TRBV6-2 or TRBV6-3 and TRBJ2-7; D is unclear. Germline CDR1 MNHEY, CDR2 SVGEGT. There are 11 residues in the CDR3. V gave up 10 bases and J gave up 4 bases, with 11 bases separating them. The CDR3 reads CAIATDYEQYF. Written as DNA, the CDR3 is TGTGCCATCGCGACGGATTACGAGCAGTACTTC.

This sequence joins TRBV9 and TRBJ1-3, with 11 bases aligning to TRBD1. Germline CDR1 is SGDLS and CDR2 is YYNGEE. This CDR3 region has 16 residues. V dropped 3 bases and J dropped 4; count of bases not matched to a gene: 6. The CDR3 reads CASSARTGGAGNTIYF. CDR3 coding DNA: TGTGCCAGCAGCGCGAGGACAGGGGGCGCAGGAAACACCATATATTTT.

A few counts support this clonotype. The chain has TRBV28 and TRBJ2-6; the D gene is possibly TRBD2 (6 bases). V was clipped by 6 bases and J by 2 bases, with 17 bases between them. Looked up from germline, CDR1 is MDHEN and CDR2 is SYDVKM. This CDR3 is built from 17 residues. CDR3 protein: CASSGGEGGPGANVLTF. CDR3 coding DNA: TGTGCCAGCAGCGGGGGTGAGGGCGGCCCTGGGGCCAACGTCCTGACTTTC.

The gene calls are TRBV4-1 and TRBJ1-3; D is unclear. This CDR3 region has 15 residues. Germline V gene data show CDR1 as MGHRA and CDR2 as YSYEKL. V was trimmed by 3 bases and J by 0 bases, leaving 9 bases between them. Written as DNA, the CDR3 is TGCGCCAGCAGCCAGTTTGGAGTCTCTGGAAACACCATATATTTT. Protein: CASSQFGVSGNTIYF.

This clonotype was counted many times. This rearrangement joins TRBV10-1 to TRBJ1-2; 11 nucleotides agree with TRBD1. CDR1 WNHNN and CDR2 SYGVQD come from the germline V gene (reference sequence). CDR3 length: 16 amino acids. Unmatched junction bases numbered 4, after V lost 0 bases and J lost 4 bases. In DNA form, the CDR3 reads TGCGCCAGCAGTGAGTCCAGGACAGGGGGCATCTATGGCTACACCTTC. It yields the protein CASSESRTGGIYGYTF.

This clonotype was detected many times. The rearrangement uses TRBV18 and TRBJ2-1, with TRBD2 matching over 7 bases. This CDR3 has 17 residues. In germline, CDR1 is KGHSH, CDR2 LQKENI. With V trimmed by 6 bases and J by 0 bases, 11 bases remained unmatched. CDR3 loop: CASSPEVAGSSYNEQFF. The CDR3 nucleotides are TGTGCCAGCTCCCCGGAGGTAGCGGGTAGCTCCTACAATGAGCAGTTCTTC.

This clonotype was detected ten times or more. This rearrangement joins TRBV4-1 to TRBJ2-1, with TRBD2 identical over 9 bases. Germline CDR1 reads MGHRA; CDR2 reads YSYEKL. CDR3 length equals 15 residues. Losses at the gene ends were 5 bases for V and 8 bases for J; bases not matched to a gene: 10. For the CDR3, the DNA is TGCGCCAGCAGCTTGTTAGCGGGAGTTGACGATGAGCAGTTCTTC. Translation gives CASSLLAGVDDEQFF.

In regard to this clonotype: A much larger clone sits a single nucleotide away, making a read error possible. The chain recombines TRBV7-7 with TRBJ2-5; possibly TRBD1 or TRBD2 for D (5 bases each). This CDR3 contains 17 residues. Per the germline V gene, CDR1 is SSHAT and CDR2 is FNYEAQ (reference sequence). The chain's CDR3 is CASSFLPGAPEGETQYF. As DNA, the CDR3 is TGTGCTAGCAGCTTTCTCCCCGGGGCCCCAGAGGGGGAGACCCAGTACTTC.

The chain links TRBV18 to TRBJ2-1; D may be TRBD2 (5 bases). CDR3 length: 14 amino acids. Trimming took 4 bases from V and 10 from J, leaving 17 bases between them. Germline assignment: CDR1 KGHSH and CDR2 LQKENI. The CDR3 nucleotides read TGTGCCAGCTCACGCGAGCAAACTAGTGCCGAGCAGTTCTTC. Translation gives CASSREQTSAEQFF.

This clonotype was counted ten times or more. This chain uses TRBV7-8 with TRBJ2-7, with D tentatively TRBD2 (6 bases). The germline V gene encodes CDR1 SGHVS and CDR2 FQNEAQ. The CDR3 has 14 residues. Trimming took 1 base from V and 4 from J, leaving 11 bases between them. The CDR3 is CASSLVGSGYEQYF. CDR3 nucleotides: TGTGCCAGCAGCTTAGTCGGGAGTGGTTACGAGCAGTACTTC.

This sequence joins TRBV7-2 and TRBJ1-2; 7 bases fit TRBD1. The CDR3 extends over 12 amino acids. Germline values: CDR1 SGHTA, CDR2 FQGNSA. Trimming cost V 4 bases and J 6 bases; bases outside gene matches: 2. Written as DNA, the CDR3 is TGTGCCAGCAGCTGGACAGGAAATGGCTACACCTTC. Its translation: CASSWTGNGYTF.

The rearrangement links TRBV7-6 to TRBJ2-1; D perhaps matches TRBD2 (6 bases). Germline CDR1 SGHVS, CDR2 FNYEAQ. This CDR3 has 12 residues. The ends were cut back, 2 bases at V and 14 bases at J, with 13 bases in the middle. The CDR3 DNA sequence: TGTGCCAGCAGCTTAAGTCCGCGGGATAAGTTCTTC. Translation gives CASSLSPRDKFF.